This paragraph reports one TCR beta chain. A read error is possible here, since a much larger clone lies one base away. The sample comes from a study of tumor and adjacent non-tumor tissue in lung cancer. No cell sorting was done before RNA was extracted from the tissue. Distant lung tissue was collected more than 3 cm away from the tumor edge. Three rounds of nested PCR, following a modified ARM-PCR protocol, produced the TCRbeta library. TCRdb ran MiXCR on the multiplex PCR reads and lists one entry per CDR3 protein. The repertoire consists of some 99,000 distinct CDR3 sequences, with about 65% occurring once and the leading ten covering around 19%. Sequenced: distant non-tumor lung tissue. The receptor was isolated from a man aged 60-69 years with non-small cell lung cancer.

In DNA, the CDR3 is TGTGCCAGCAGCCAAGATCTCGGGCCCGGGGCAGGGGATTCAAGAGGGGGCTACACCTTC. Protein sequence: CASSQDLGPGAGDSRGGYTF. This chain joins TRBV14 and TRBJ1-2, with a weak D call TRBD1 (6 bases). CDR3 length equals 20 residues. V lost 0 bases, J lost 8 bases, and 31 bases lay in between. Germline assignment: CDR1 SGHDN and CDR2 FVKESK.